What follows describes a single TCR beta chain. These data originate in a study of OX40 agonist ivuxolimab in advanced cancers. The method was immunoSEQ multiplex PCR; TCRdb's version includes in-frame clones alone and lacks a portion of them. The repertoire holds around 40,000 clones, with around four fifths as singletons. The TCR originated in an adult with an advanced solid tumor such as melanoma, head and neck, liver or kidney cancer. The sample consisted of CD4+ or CD8+ T cells sorted from blood, taken in a trial of the OX40 agonist ivuxolimab.

CDR3 in DNA: TGTGCCAGCAGTTGGGGCAGGGGATACGAGCAGTACTTC. This encodes CASSWGRGYEQYF. J is TRBJ2-7 and V is TRBV6-5; D is perhaps TRBD1 (6 bases). The CDR3 has 13 amino acids. The germline V gene has CDR1 MNHEY and CDR2 SVGAGI. The V gene lost 4 bases and the J gene lost 4 bases, with 11 bases spanning the gap.